This record looks at one TCR beta chain sequence and its context. CDR1 SNHLY and CDR2 FYNNEI come from the germline V gene. CDR3 length: 12 residues. Trimming took off 6 bases at V and 7 bases at J, with 13 bases between the two ends. In Seattle, patients joined the study during active infection and were tracked longitudinally. This sample stems from a study of blood T cell repertoires in COVID-19. As handled by the study authors: Nucleated cell counts were estimated from reference gene primer amplification. The method was immunoSEQ multiplex PCR; TCRdb's version includes in-frame clones alone and lacks a portion of them. V and J calls and clone size are as listed in that table; D and trimming were resolved from the DNA. The data show about 120,000 clones, with about 90% seen just once and around 4.1% held by the top ten.

The V call is TRBV2, the J call TRBJ2-7; possible D gene TRBD1, 6 bases. The TCR sequence derives from a woman in her sixties or seventies with COVID-19, enrolled during active disease. The sequencing input was peripheral blood. CDR3 in DNA: TGTGCCAGCAGCAGGGGATCGGGAGAGCAGTACTTC. Translated: CASSRGSGEQYF.